These 22 T cell receptor beta chains share one sample of origin, sequenced in a study of molecular identifiers for immune sequencing clone quantification. TCRdb independently ran MiXCR on the PCR reads; one entry per CDR3 protein. The table shows under 600,000 distinct CDR3 sequences, with around 23% occurring only once. Sequences were obtained from naive CD8+ T cells from blood, with Jurkat cell RNA spiked in. Subset specified: FACS-sorted CD8+CD4-CCR7+CD45RA+ naive T cells. The receptor set was obtained from a human donor in good health. Some libraries in this study had Jurkat cell RNA spiked in.

A note on this clonotype: A much larger clone is a single base away; this may be a read error. This chain connects TRBV5-6 to TRBJ2-3, with 8 bases matching TRBD1. CDR3 length: 15 amino acids. Germline V gene sequence: CDR1 SGHDT, CDR2 YYEEEE. This CDR3 is CASSPGQGMADTHYF. The CDR3 nucleotides are TGTGCCAGCAGCCCAGGACAGGGAATGGCAGATACGCACTATTTT.

This clonotype was seen only a few times. The chain joins TRBV5-8 to TRBJ2-7; no clear D gene. The CDR3 sequence is 13 residues long. Germline loops: CDR1 SGHTS, CDR2 YDEGEE. This chain's CDR3 is CAGHDTHSYEQYF. CDR3 in DNA: TGTGCAGGCCACGATACCCACTCCTACGAGCAGTACTTC.

This clonotype was recorded many times. The chain combines TRBV4-1 with TRBJ2-1, with 7 bases matching TRBD2. There are 14 residues in the CDR3. Per the germline V gene, CDR1 is MGHRA and CDR2 is YSYEKL. The V segment lost 6 bases and the J segment 4 bases; nucleotides outside the gene matches: 6. The CDR3 region is CASRGAGRYNEQFF. The CDR3 DNA sequence: TGCGCCAGCAGAGGAGCGGGGCGATACAATGAGCAGTTCTTC.

Turning to this clonotype: A read error may produce the germline difference seen at one junction end. The genes are TRBV24-1 and TRBJ2-1; TRBD2 might be the D (5 bases). There are 16 residues in the CDR3. Per the germline V gene, CDR1 is KGHDR and CDR2 is SFDVKD. CDR3 protein: CVTSEGSWVALNEQFF. For the CDR3, the DNA is TGTGTCACCAGTGAGGGTAGCTGGGTCGCTTTGAATGAGCAGTTCTTC.

This clonotype has just one count. The junction departs from the called germline gene at one end, perhaps through a read error. This chain uses TRBV18 with TRBJ2-5; D not certain. CDR3 length: 16 residues. Germline V gives CDR1 KGHSH, CDR2 LQKENI. The CDR3 region has the DNA TGTGCCAGCTCACCACTCGCAATACCAATACAAGGGACCCAGTACTTC. Residues: CASSPLAIPIQGTQYF. The full variable domain, in which reference TRBV18 and TRBJ2-5 provide the parts outside the CDR3, is NAGVMQNPRHLVRRRGQEARLRCSPMKGHSHVYWYRQLPEEGLKFMVYLQKENIIDESGMPKERFSAEFPKEGPSILRIQQVVRGDSAAYFCASSPLAIPIQGTQYFGPGTRLLVL.

This sequence joins TRBV29-1 and TRBJ1-2; D may be TRBD1 (5 bases). Deletions cut 6 bases from V and 8 bases from J, with 16 bases between. This CDR3 is built from 12 residues. The germline V gene encodes CDR1 SQVTM and CDR2 ANQGSEA. The CDR3 DNA is TGCAGCGTCGCAACCGGGACGGGCGGCTACACCTTC. Translated: CSVATGTGGYTF.

V and J are TRBV20-1 and TRBJ2-1, with 13 bases that match TRBD2. The CDR3 totals 17 residues. CDR1 is DFQATT and CDR2 is SNEGSKA in the germline V gene (reference sequence). V was pared by 0 bases and J by 9 bases, with 11 bases of the junction left unmatched. The CDR3 sequence is CSARDPILAGGPGEQFF. The CDR3 region has the DNA TGCAGTGCTAGAGATCCGATACTAGCGGGGGGGCCTGGTGAGCAGTTCTTC.

The chain links TRBV29-1 to TRBJ2-1, with TRBD2 identical over 13 bases. Germline V lookup: CDR1 SQVTM, CDR2 ANQGSEA. CDR3 length: 17 amino acids. Trimming cost V 1 base and J 0 bases; bases outside gene matches: 3. CDR3 sequence: CSVEVLAGGLSYNEQFF. Here the CDR3 DNA reads TGCAGCGTTGAAGTACTAGCGGGGGGGCTCTCCTACAATGAGCAGTTCTTC.

This clonotype appeared once. A much larger clone lies a single base off, so this may be a read error. The CDR3 coding sequence is TGTGCTAGTGGACAGGGACAGTTTTCTTATGCCTACACCTTC. Translated, it gives CASGQGQFSYAYTF. The chain is built from TRBV12-5 and TRBJ1-2, with 7 bases that match TRBD1. Germline values: CDR1 LGHNT, CDR2 FRNRAP. The CDR3 spans 14 residues.

In its sample, this clonotype was seen many times. The chain joins TRBV18 to TRBJ1-1; D is unclear. The CDR3 sequence is 14 residues long. The germline V gene encodes CDR1 KGHSH and CDR2 LQKENI. V was trimmed by 4 bases and J by 0 bases, leaving 9 bases between them. CDR3 nucleotide sequence: TGTGCCAGCTCACACATTTCCATGAACACTGAAGCTTTCTTT. As protein: CASSHISMNTEAFF.

Of note for this clonotype: This sequence may be a read error, since a much larger clone differs from it by one base. This chain uses TRBV29-1 with TRBJ2-2; D not resolved. The germline V gene has CDR1 SQVTM and CDR2 ANQGSEA. CDR3 length equals 12 residues. The CDR3 coding sequence is TGCAGCGCCTTGAGGAACATCGGGGAGCTGTTTTTT. This sequence encodes CSALRNIGELFF.

The V and J genes are TRBV2 and TRBJ1-1; unclear D gene. CDR3 length: 13 amino acids. V lost 4 bases and J lost 3, with 9 bases in between. The V gene's germline CDR1 is SNHLY and CDR2 FYNNEI. CDR3 sequence reads: CASSGAGDTEAFF. DNA for the CDR3: TGTGCCAGCAGTGGGGCCGGGGACACTGAAGCTTTCTTT.

There are a few counts of this clonotype. The chain combines TRBV13 with TRBJ2-7; D remains ambiguous. V was trimmed by 6 bases and J by 5 bases, leaving 14 bases between them. Per germline, CDR1 PRHDT and CDR2 FYEKMQ (reference sequence). CDR3 length: 13 amino acids. The CDR3: CASSSRYPHEQYF. CDR3 nucleotides: TGTGCCAGCAGTTCCCGCTACCCCCACGAGCAGTACTTC.

This clonotype was seen more than once but under ten times. V is TRBV25-1 and J is TRBJ1-3; D possibly corresponds to TRBD1 (5 bases). The length of the CDR3 is 14 residues. Germline values: CDR1 MGHDK, CDR2 SYGVNS. With 3 bases removed from V and 4 bases from J, the gap between germline ends came to 10 bases. The CDR3 nucleotides read TGTGCCAGCAGTGATCCGAGACAGGGAAACACCATATATTTT. Translated: CASSDPRQGNTIYF.

This clonotype appeared a few times. This rearrangement joins TRBV13 to TRBJ2-7; D may be TRBD2 (6 bases). V dropped 3 bases and J dropped 5 bases, with 17 bases sitting between them. The CDR3 extends over 15 amino acids. Germline lookup yields CDR1 PRHDT and CDR2 FYEKMQ (reference sequence). The CDR3 DNA reads TGTGCCAGCAGCTTGCCGGGAGCGGCATCCCACGAGCAGTACTTC. It encodes CASSLPGAASHEQYF.

V is TRBV28 and J is TRBJ1-6; 7 bases are a match to TRBD1. Germline V gene sequence: CDR1 MDHEN, CDR2 SYDVKM. The CDR3 spans 13 residues. V shed 3 bases, J shed 10 bases, and the junction held 3 bases outside the gene matches. The CDR3 sequence: CASSFRGQSPLHF. CDR3 nucleotide sequence: TGTGCCAGCAGTTTTAGGGGGCAGTCACCCCTCCACTTT.

The rearrangement links TRBV28 to TRBJ1-5, with D possibly matching TRBD1 (5 bases). The CDR3 length is 14 residues. V shed 6 bases and J shed 0 bases, with 9 bases lying between them. CDR1 is MDHEN, CDR2 SYDVKM, per germline. The CDR3 is CASRVDSSNQPQHF. The DNA for the CDR3 is TGTGCCAGCAGGGTAGACAGTAGCAATCAGCCCCAGCATTTT.

This clonotype was counted a few times. The chain carries TRBV6-2 or TRBV6-3 and TRBJ1-5; D gene uncertain. Germline V gene sequence: CDR1 MNHEY, CDR2 SVGEGT. Trimming shortened V by 2 bases and J by 2 bases, and 10 bases separated the two germline ends. The CDR3 loop spans 15 amino acids. CDR3 protein: CASSYAGLRNQPQHF. The CDR3 nucleotides read TGTGCCAGCAGTTACGCGGGATTGCGCAATCAGCCCCAGCATTTT.

The V call is TRBV15, the J call TRBJ2-3; D tentatively reads TRBD1 or TRBD2 (6 bases each). V lost 5 bases and J 5 bases, leaving 17 bases between the germline ends. The CDR3 spans 15 residues. Germline lookup yields CDR1 LNHNV and CDR2 YYDKDF (reference sequence). CDR3 bases: TGTGCCACCAGCGGGGGGCGTCCGAGTGGAGATACGCAGTATTTT. Amino acid sequence: CATSGGRPSGDTQYF.

The CDR3 sequence is CAISDELGTPDEQFF. In nucleotides, the CDR3 is TGTGCCATCAGTGATGAGTTAGGGACTCCCGATGAGCAGTTCTTC. The V gene is TRBV10-3, the J gene TRBJ2-1; possibly TRBD2 for D (6 bases). The V gene's germline CDR1 is ENHRY and CDR2 SYGVKD. This CDR3 region has 15 residues. V was shortened by 3 bases and J by 8 bases, with 17 bases between the two germline ends.

This clonotype was counted many times. The V gene is TRBV29-1, the J gene TRBJ1-1, with a possible D match to TRBD1 (5 bases). V lost 7 bases and J 7 bases, leaving 22 bases between the germline ends. The CDR3 covers 14 residues. CDR1 SQVTM and CDR2 ANQGSEA come from the germline V gene. CDR3 nucleotide sequence: TGCAGCGCCTTAGAGCAGCGACAGACACTTGAAGCTTTCTTT. Its translation is CSALEQRQTLEAFF.

The gene calls are TRBV27 and TRBJ2-3, with D possibly being TRBD1 (6 bases). Looked up from germline, CDR1 is MNHEY and CDR2 is SMNVEV (reference sequence). Trimming cost V 7 bases and J 4 bases, with 21 bases left between them. This CDR3 comprises 16 residues. In DNA, the CDR3 is TGTGCCAGCATCAACACAGGGCAGGGCCGCGCAGATACGCAGTATTTT. It is translated as CASINTGQGRADTQYF.